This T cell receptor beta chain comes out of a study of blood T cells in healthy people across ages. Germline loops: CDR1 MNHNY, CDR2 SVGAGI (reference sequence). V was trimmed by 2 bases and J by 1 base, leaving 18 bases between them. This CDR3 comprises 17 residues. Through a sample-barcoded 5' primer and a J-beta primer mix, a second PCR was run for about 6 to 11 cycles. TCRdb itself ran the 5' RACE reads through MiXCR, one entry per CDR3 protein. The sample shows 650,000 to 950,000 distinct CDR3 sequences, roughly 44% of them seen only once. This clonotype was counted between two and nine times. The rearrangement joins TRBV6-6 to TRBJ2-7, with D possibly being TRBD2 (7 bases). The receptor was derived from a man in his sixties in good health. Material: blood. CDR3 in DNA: TGTGCCAGCAGTTACCTTCGGAGAGGGGGGGAGTCCTACGAGCAGTACTTC. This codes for CASSYLRRGGESYEQYF.